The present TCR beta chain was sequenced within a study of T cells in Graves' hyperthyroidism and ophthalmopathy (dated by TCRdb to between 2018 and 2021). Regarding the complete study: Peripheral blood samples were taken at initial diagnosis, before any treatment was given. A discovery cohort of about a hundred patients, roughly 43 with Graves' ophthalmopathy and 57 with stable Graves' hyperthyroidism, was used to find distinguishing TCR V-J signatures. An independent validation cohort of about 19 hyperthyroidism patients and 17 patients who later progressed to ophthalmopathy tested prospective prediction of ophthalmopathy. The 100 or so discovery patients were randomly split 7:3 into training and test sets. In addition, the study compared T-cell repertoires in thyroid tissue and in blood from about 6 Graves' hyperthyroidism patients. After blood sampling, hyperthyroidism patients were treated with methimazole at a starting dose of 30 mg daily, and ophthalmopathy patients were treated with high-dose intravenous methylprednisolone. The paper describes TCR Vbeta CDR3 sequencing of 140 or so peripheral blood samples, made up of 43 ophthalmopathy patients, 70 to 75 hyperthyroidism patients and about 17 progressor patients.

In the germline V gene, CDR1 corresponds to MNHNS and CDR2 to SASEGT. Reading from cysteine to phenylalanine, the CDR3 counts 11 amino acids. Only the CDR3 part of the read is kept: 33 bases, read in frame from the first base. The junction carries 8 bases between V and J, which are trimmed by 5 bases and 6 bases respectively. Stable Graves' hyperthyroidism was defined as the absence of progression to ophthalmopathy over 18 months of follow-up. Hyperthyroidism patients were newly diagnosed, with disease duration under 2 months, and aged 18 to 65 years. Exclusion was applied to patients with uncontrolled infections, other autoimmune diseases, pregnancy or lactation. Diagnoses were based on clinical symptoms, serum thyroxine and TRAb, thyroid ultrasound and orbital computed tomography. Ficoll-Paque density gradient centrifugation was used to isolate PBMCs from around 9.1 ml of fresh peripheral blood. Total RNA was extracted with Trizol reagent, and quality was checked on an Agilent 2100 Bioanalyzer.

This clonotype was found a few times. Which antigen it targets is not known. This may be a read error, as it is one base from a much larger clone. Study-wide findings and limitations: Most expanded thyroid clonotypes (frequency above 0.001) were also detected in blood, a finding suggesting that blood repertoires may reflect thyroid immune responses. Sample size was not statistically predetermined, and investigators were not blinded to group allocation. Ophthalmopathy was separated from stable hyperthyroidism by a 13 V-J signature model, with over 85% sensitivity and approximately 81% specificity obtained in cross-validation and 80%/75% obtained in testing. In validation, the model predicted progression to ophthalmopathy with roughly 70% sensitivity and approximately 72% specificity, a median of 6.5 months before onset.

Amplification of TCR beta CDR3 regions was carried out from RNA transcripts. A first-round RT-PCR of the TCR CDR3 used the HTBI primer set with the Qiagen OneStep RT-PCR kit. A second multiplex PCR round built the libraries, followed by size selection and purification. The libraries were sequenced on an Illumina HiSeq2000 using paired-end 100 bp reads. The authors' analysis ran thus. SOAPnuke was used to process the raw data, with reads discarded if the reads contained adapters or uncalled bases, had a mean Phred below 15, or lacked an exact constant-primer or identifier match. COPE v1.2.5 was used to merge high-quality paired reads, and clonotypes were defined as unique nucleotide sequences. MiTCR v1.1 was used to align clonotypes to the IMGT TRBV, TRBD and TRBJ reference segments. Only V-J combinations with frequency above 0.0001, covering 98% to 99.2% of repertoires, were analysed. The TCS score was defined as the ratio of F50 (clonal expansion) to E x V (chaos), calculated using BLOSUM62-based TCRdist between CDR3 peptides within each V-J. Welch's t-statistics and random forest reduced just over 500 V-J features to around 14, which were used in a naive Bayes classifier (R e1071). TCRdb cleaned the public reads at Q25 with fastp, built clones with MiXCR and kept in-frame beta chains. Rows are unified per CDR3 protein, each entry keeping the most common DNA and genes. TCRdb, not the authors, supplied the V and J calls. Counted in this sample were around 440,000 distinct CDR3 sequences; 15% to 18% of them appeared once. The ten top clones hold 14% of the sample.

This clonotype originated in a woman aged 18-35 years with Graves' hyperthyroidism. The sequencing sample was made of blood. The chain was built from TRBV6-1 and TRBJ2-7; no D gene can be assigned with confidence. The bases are TGTGCCAGCAGTTTCTGGGGCGAGCAGTACTTC. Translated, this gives CASSFWGEQYF.